This is a list of T cell receptor beta chains from one sample in a study of cytomegalovirus exposure and HLA in healthy donors. Repertoires were generated with immunoSEQ multiplex PCR, while TCRdb's copy carries only in-frame clones and drops some. This sample yields about 210,000 clones, of which 82% are seen a single time; roughly 6% belongs to the top ten. Sequencing was done on a sample of PBMCs. The origin of the receptors is a man aged 35-49 years in good health and CMV-seropositive. Each CDR3 is given with its conserved first and last residue. A D gene is named only where the DNA matches it firmly. Expanded clones get a size class; other rows say once, few or many, or leave the size out.

CDR3 length	D gene	V gene	clone size	J gene	CDR3 protein	CDR3 DNA
15	TRBD1	TRBV18	.	TRBJ1-1	CASSPLDREFGEAFF	TGTGCCAGCTCTCCCCTGGACAGGGAGTTTGGTGAAGCTTTCTTT
15	.	TRBV19	once	TRBJ1-4	CASSTPVTTNEKLFF	TGTGCCAGTAGCACCCCAGTGACAACTAATGAAAAACTGTTTTTT
13	.	TRBV18	.	TRBJ2-3	CASSPGMGVTQYF	TGTGCCAGCTCACCTGGTATGGGCGTTACGCAGTATTTT
14	.	TRBV18	.	TRBJ1-4	CASSPSRSDEKLFF	TGTGCCAGCTCACCTAGCCGGTCGGATGAAAAACTGTTTTTT
14	.	TRBV27	.	TRBJ1-5	CASSWAISGQPQHF	TGTGCCAGCAGTTGGGCAATTAGTGGTCAGCCCCAGCATTTT
14	.	TRBV29-1	once	TRBJ2-2	CSVENQGETGELFF	TGCAGCGTTGAAAATCAGGGTGAAACCGGGGAGCTGTTTTTT
14	.	TRBV27	.	TRBJ2-7	CASSLGSAALEQYF	TGTGCCAGCAGTTTAGGCTCGGCAGCGTTGGAGCAGTACTTC
13	.	TRBV25-1	.	TRBJ1-6	CASSAGYNSPLHF	TGTGCCAGCAGTGCCGGGTACAATTCACCCCTCCACTTT
15	TRBD2	TRBV6-1	few	TRBJ2-1	CASNQEAGGWDEQFF	TGTGCCAGCAACCAGGAGGCGGGGGGTTGGGATGAGCAGTTCTTC
14	.	TRBV15	.	TRBJ2-1	CATSRDQRVYEQFF	TGTGCCACCAGCAGAGATCAACGGGTTTATGAGCAGTTCTTC